The clone carrying this TCR beta chain was detected a few times. Its specificity is not known. This record comes from a study of vaccination and CD4 T cells after COVID-19. The CDR3 runs 16 residues. V gave up 5 bases and J gave up 2 bases, with 15 bases separating them. Per germline, CDR1 LNHNV and CDR2 YYDKDF (reference sequence). Treatment given: approximately nine-day PBMC culture with coronavirus spike peptide pools or control peptides (ViraFEST assay). The Oncomine TCR Beta short-read assay was what sequenced the DNA obtained from cultured CD4+ T cells. TCRdb recomputed calls from the PCR reads with MiXCR, one row per CDR3 protein. The repertoire consists of 11,000 to 15,000 distinct CDR3 sequences, with about a third occurring once and the leading ten covering 36%.

The chain couples TRBV15 to TRBJ2-2; D not resolved. The specimen was cultured CD4+ T cells from blood. The receptor was isolated from a human donor with COVID-19. CDR3 protein: CATSPAGQANTGELFF. CDR3 nucleotide sequence: TGTGCCACCAGCCCAGCCGGGCAGGCTAACACCGGGGAGCTGTTTTTT.